There are a few counts of the clone carrying this TCR beta chain. This sample stems from a study of early T cells in non-severe SARS-CoV-2 infection. Attachment of unique molecular identifiers was made to individual cDNA molecules. MiXCR, run by TCRdb on the 5' RACE reads, gives a single entry per CDR3 protein. The table lists tens of thousands of distinct CDR3 sequences, around 10% of them singletons, with approximately 5.3% in the top ten. Per germline, CDR1 SGHAT and CDR2 FQNNGV. This CDR3 comprises 15 residues. Trimming shortened V by 4 bases and J by 7 bases, and 20 bases separated the two germline ends.

The sequencing here drew on whole blood, taken at baseline. The receptor comes from an adult who was a healthcare worker with PCR-confirmed SARS-CoV-2 infection or an uninfected control (not recorded which). The rearrangement uses TRBV11-2 and TRBJ2-7; maybe TRBD2 (6 bases). The CDR3 sequence: CASSSVGAGMGEQYF. The CDR3, as DNA: TGTGCCAGCAGCTCTGTGGGCGCGGGAATGGGTGAGCAGTACTTC.